This T cell receptor (beta chain) was sequenced in a study of regulatory T cells in long-lasting Graves disease. Overall study results and limits: In persistent patients, shared public clonotypes (around 2,500) outnumbered those in new patients (about 890).

This clonotype came up a few times. As yet, its antigen is unknown. This CDR3 is 15 amino acids long. V was shortened by 6 bases and J by 0 bases, with 9 bases between the two germline ends. Germline CDR1 reads MNHNS; CDR2 reads SASEGT. The time point: newly diagnosed GD, antithyroid drugs for less than 3 months. There was RNA extracted from PBMCs, and the TCR library was made from it. Researchers made TCR beta libraries by using iRepertoire HTBI primers and running Arm-PCR on CDR3 regions. TCRdb called the multiplex PCR reads again in MiXCR, with one record for every CDR3 protein. The repertoire holds about 540,000 distinct CDR3 sequences, roughly 12% seen once, with over 7.5% in the top ten. These sequences were also reported in another study, on T cells in Graves' hyperthyroidism and ophthalmopathy. That work contributes: These patients, aged 18 to 65, had recently diagnosed hyperthyroidism lasting under 2 months. Uncontrolled infection, other autoimmune disease, pregnancy or lactation disqualified patients from enrolment. The HTBI primer set was used in a first-round RT-PCR of the TCR CDR3.

This chain uses TRBV6-1 with TRBJ1-6; D is undetermined. This TCR derives from a man aged 25 to 40 with Graves disease. The sequenced sample was peripheral blood mononuclear cells (PBMCs), obtained at new diagnosis, from a patient treated with antithyroid drugs. This CDR3 reads CASSDISSYNSPLHF. DNA of the CDR3: TGTGCCAGCAGCGACATCAGCTCCTATAATTCACCCCTCCACTTT.